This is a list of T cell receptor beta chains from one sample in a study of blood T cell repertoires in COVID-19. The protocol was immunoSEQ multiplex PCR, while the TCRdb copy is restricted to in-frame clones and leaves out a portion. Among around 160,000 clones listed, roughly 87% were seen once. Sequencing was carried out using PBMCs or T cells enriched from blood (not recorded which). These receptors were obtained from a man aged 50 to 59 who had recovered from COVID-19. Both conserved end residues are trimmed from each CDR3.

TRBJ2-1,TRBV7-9,ASSLGPYNEQF
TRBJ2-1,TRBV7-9,ASSSHPSPGEF
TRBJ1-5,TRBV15,ATSRPVAGSFGNQPQH
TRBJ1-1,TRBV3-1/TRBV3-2,ASSLNRGGSAF
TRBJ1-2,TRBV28,ASSFLTGGGYT
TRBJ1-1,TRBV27,ASSLGQGGMNTEAF
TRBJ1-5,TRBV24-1,ATSEPGSNQPQH
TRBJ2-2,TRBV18,ASSPQKTGNTGELF
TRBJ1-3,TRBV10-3,AISERQTFSGNTIY
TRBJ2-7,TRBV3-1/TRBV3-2,ASSQYRVGEQY
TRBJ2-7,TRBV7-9,ASSLVTFYEQY
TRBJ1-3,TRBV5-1,ASSLAQGHAGNTIY
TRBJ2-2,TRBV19,ATSSPGQNTGELF
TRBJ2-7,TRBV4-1,ASSQATTLRGEQY
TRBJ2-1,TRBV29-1,SVGRAGGSYNEQF
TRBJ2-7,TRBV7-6,ASSNPGQSDYEQY
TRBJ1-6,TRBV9,ASSPSRQYNSPLH
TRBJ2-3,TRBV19,ASSIGPGTSTDTQY
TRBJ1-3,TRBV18,ASSPSLPTASSGNTIY
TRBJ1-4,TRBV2,ASSQTGKEF
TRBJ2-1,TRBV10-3,ATGLYNEQF
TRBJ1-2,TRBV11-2,ASSTGGEFYYGYT
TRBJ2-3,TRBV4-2,ASSQEGGRPTDTQY
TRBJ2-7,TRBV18,ASSLDIPGLGYEQY
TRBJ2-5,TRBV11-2,ASSLFVTGRETQY
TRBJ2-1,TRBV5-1,ASTRTNPYNEQF
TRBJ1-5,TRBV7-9,ASSLKKGRDSYQPQH
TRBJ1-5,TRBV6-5,ASGPNEGQPQH
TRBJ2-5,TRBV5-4,ASSSSSGGAVKTQY
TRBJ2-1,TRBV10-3,AISWTGAVKRGGPSYNEQF
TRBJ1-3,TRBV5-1,ASSLEGSGGSGNTIY
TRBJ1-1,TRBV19,ASTERAEAF
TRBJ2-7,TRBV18,ASSPRDNYEQY
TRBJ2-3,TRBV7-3,ASSPPGTRDTQY
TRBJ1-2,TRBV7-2,ASSLVTDSYYGYT
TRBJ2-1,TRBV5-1,ASSPGWTSGRVGEQF
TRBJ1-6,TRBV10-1,ASSDFRGGDSPLH
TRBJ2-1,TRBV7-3,ASSLGTSGRAHEQF
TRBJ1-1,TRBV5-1,ASSLDAGNTEAF